Here is one T cell receptor (beta chain) with its context. It lacks a known antigen. Per-nucleotide qualities are absent, and no much larger clonotype sits a single base away. The sample originates from a study of identical twins (TCRdb year 2016). General notes on the study: To test whether fetal clonotypes persist, this study deep-sequenced TCR alpha and beta repertoires from monozygotic twins, from unrelated adults of various ages, and from cord blood. Replicate twin experiments were performed at different times using different library preparation protocols to rule out contamination.

Every donor in the study was a healthy Caucasian. The paper as a whole reports these results and caveats: In monozygotic twins, recombination models systematically underestimated out-of-frame TCR alpha sharing, but the models matched the sharing seen between unrelated individuals. Conclusions relied on cross-sectional statistical analysis, since the same donors could not be followed over many years. Compared with coincidental sharing between unrelated individuals, out-of-frame TCR alpha sequences shared between twins showed an excess of sequences with low generation probability. Zero-insertion analyses could be partly confounded by invariant T cells such as MAIT and iNKT, though diverse VJ usage argued against such confounding for most clonotypes. Abundant cord blood beta clonotypes carried fewer insertions; young adult naive repertoires showed a weaker similar trend, while memory repertoires showed none. The excess sharing between twins in beta out-of-frame sequences was weaker because fewer shared sequences reduced the signal-to-noise ratio.

Library preparation employed 5' RACE. The data were produced on an Illumina HiSeq 2000. A universal primer binding site was added through template switching, and the final cDNA carried a unique molecular identifier so that TCR cDNA molecules could be counted accurately. Specific primers in the conserved constant-segment region were used to synthesize first-strand cDNA for TCR alpha and beta chains. To control for contamination, each cDNA library was double barcoded with a SMART-Mk sample barcode plus Illumina barcodes. TruSeq adapter sequences along with Illumina sample barcodes were introduced in two successive PCR steps. Sequencing of the TCR alpha and beta cDNA libraries was done on the Illumina HiSeq platform using custom primers. Under the source paper's analysis protocol: Raw reads were processed with MiGEC to extract unique molecular identifiers, and MiXCR was used to determine CDR3 positions. For each individual, recombination models were inferred using an EM algorithm with the repgenHMM and IGoR tools. Shared clonotype analysis was performed with the tcR package in R, normalizing sharing by the product of cloneset sizes. To study raw recombination free of thymic and clonal selection effects, out-of-frame nonproductive sequences were analyzed. TCRdb trimmed the raw reads at Q25, called clones with MiXCR and kept productive beta chains. Rows with one shared CDR3 protein collapse into an entry with the most common genes and DNA. TCRdb, not the original authors, processed these V and J calls. This sample holds 1.5 million to 2 million distinct CDR3 sequences; under 35% were observed only once. Over 0.25% of the sample comes from the top ten.

Deletion took 8 bases off V and 5 bases off J, with a span of 19 bases between the germline ends. CDR1 MDHEN and CDR2 SYDVKM were looked up in the germline V gene. The CDR3 starts with the cysteine, ends with the phenylalanine, and has 14 residues. This entry keeps only the CDR3 DNA: 42 bases, framed from base 1. The rearranged segments are TRBV28 and TRBJ2-7, with TRBD2 perhaps the D gene, on 6 matching bases. This TCR came from a newborn girl in good health. Input material: cord blood. The CDR3 has the sequence CASSTGLLSHEQYF. The sequence in DNA is TGTGCCAGCTCCACGGGACTGTTATCCCACGAGCAGTACTTC.